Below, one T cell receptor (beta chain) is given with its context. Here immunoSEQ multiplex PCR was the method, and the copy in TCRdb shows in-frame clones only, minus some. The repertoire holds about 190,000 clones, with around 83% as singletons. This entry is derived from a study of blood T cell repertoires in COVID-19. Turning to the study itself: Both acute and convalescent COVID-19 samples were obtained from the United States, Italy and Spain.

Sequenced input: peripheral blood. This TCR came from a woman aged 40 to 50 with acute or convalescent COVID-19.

The CDR3, as DNA: TGTGCCAGCAGTTATGTGGGAGACGAGCAGTACTTC. As protein: CASSYVGDEQYF. This chain links TRBV6-2 or TRBV6-3 with TRBJ2-7, with a weak D call TRBD2 (5 bases). Germline loops: CDR1 MNHEY, CDR2 SVGEGT. V lost 3 bases to trimming and J lost 5 bases, with 8 bases between them. This CDR3 comprises 12 residues.